These 14 T cell receptor beta chains share one sample of origin, sequenced in a study of blood T cell repertoires in COVID-19 (TCRdb year 2020). The method behind the library was the immunoSEQ multiplex PCR assay. Here the immuneACCESS table is served through TCRdb, limited to in-frame sequences with V and J called. Missing clones are a known gap in these copies; in checked studies unresolved V genes cover under half, and the rest lacks a known reason. This sample is represented by approximately 220,000 clones; around nine tenths of them were singletons. 3% to 3.5% of the sample lies in the top ten. The sequencing input was peripheral blood. These receptors all stem from a man between 60 and 75 years old with acute or convalescent COVID-19.

V usage is TRBV7-2 and J usage is TRBJ2-3; 14 bases agree with TRBD2. Germline lookup yields CDR1 SGHTA and CDR2 FQGNSA. This CDR3 is built from 17 residues. Trimming took 5 bases from V and 3 from J; bases not matched to a gene: 7. The CDR3 reads CASSPTSGGALTDTQYF. CDR3 DNA sequence: TGTGCCAGCAGCCCGACTAGCGGGGGGGCGTTGACAGATACGCAGTATTTT.

This chain joins TRBV6-5 and TRBJ1-5; D possibly corresponds to TRBD1 (5 bases). V shed 5 bases and J shed 2 bases, with 13 bases lying between them. Germline V gene lookup returns CDR1 MNHEY and CDR2 SVGAGI. The CDR3 sequence is 15 residues long. The CDR3 region is CASSPAPRGNQPQHF. In DNA, the CDR3 is TGTGCCAGCAGTCCGGCGCCCAGGGGCAATCAGCCCCAGCATTTT.

The chain joins TRBV28 to TRBJ2-2; D might be TRBD1 (5 bases). CDR3 length equals 17 residues. V was pared by 3 bases and J by 4 bases, with 18 bases between. Germline loops: CDR1 MDHEN, CDR2 SYDVKM. CDR3 loop: CASSFFSGFPSTGELFF. In DNA form, the CDR3 reads TGTGCCAGCAGTTTTTTTTCAGGGTTTCCTTCCACCGGGGAGCTGTTTTTT.

The genes are TRBV7-2 and TRBJ2-7, with a possible D match to TRBD2 (5 bases). Germline lookup yields CDR1 SGHTA and CDR2 FQGNSA. This CDR3 is built from 13 residues. Trimming pared 7 bases from V and 2 bases from J, leaving 12 bases between. The CDR3 DNA reads TGTGCCAGCACCCTCACCGGGGCCTACGAGCAGTACTTC. This gives the protein CASTLTGAYEQYF.

The chain has TRBV7-3 and TRBJ2-3; possible D gene TRBD1, 6 bases. This CDR3 has 14 amino acids. CDR1 and CDR2 from the germline V gene are SGHTA and FQGTGA. V lost 3 bases, J lost 0 bases, and 7 bases lay in between. CDR3 nucleotides: TGTGCCAGCAGCTTGGGGACAAGCACAGATACGCAGTATTTT. Residues: CASSLGTSTDTQYF.

This clone came up once. V usage is TRBV7-3 and J usage is TRBJ1-6; the D gene is possibly TRBD1 (6 bases). V gave up 5 bases and J gave up 7 bases, with 15 bases separating them. The CDR3 spans 15 residues. Germline V gives CDR1 SGHTA, CDR2 FQGTGA. CDR3 sequence (DNA): TGTGCCAGCAGCAGGGGCCCGGGACAAAATTCACCCCTCCACTTT. This gives the protein CASSRGPGQNSPLHF.

The J gene is TRBJ1-5, the V gene TRBV6-5, with 7 bases matching TRBD1. Germline-derived CDR1 and CDR2 are MNHEY and SVGAGI. Unmatched junction bases numbered 11, after V lost 8 bases and J lost 7 bases. This CDR3 comprises 14 residues. The CDR3 is CASLIRGGGQPQHF. CDR3 bases: TGTGCCAGCCTAATAAGAGGGGGCGGCCAGCCCCAGCATTTT.

The chain carries TRBV25-1 and TRBJ1-2; 7 bases are shared with TRBD1. CDR1 and CDR2 (germline): MGHDK, SYGVNS. V lost 6 bases and J lost 5; bases outside the gene matches: 9. This CDR3 is 14 amino acids long. CDR3 sequence: CASSRQTGSYGYTF. Here the CDR3 DNA reads TGTGCCAGCAGCCGCCAGACAGGGAGTTATGGCTACACCTTC.

CDR3 residues: CASSLATSGVSDTQYF. CDR3 nucleotides: TGCGCCAGCAGCTTGGCGACTAGCGGGGTTTCAGATACGCAGTATTTT. The rearrangement joins TRBV5-1 to TRBJ2-3, with 11 bases that match TRBD2. From germline, CDR1 is SGHRS and CDR2 YFSETQ. The CDR3 consists of 16 residues. The junction had 4 bases not matched to a gene; V was cut back by 0 bases and J by 4 bases.

V and J are TRBV29-1 and TRBJ1-1, with D unclear. Trimming stripped 3 bases from V and 4 bases from J, with 9 bases between. CDR1 SQVTM and CDR2 ANQGSEA come from the germline V gene. The CDR3 contains 12 residues. DNA of the CDR3: TGCAGCGTTGATAAGGGAGGCACTGAAGCTTTCTTT. It translates to CSVDKGGTEAFF.

V gene TRBV5-4 combines with J gene TRBJ2-1, with 9 bases lining up with TRBD1. This CDR3 has 16 amino acids. Germline V gene lookup returns CDR1 SGHNT and CDR2 YYREEE (reference sequence). V shed 6 bases and J 3 bases; nucleotides not matched to a gene: 10. CDR3 sequence: CASTFITGGVYNEQFF. The DNA for the CDR3 is TGTGCCAGCACCTTCATAACAGGGGGCGTCTACAATGAGCAGTTCTTC.

The rearrangement links TRBV27 to TRBJ2-7, with 10 bases matching TRBD1. V shed 8 bases and J 4 bases; nucleotides not matched to a gene: 8. Germline lookup yields CDR1 MNHEY and CDR2 SMNVEV (reference sequence). The CDR3 contains 14 residues. The CDR3 spells CASQSGTGVYEQYF. In nucleotides, the CDR3 is TGTGCCAGCCAGTCCGGGACAGGGGTGTACGAGCAGTACTTC.

Here the CDR3 DNA reads TGCGCCAGCAGTGGGACAGGCCCTAGGAGCTCCTATAATTCACCCCTCCACTTT. It translates to CASSGTGPRSSYNSPLHF. The chain recombines TRBV10-2 with TRBJ1-6, with 7 nucleotides matching TRBD1. The trim removed 4 bases at V and 0 bases at J, leaving 9 bases unmatched. The V gene's germline CDR1 is WSHSY and CDR2 SAAADI. This CDR3 has 18 residues.

The genes are TRBV27 and TRBJ1-1, with D possibly TRBD1 on 5 matching bases. Looked up from germline, CDR1 is MNHEY and CDR2 is SMNVEV (reference sequence). V was clipped by 2 bases and J by 5 bases, with 12 bases between them. The CDR3 spans 14 residues. The chain's CDR3 is CASSLNLGGTEAFF. The CDR3 coding sequence is TGTGCCAGCAGTTTAAACCTGGGGGGAACTGAAGCTTTCTTT.